This T cell receptor (beta chain) emerged from a study of T-cell memory formation after mild COVID-19. In TCRdb, the 5' RACE reads were re-called with MiXCR into one record per CDR3 protein. The sample contains approximately 480,000 distinct CDR3 sequences, 18% of which appear only once. Germline V CDR1 and CDR2: LNHDA, SQIVND (reference sequence). The junction had 6 bases not matched to a gene; V was cut back by 1 base and J by 6 bases. The CDR3 spans 15 residues. This clonotype was picked up many times. V usage is TRBV19 and J usage is TRBJ2-1; TRBD2 agrees at 7 bases. This clonotype was sampled from an adult woman who had mild COVID-19 (a few samples of this study predate the infection). Cell type and time point are not known. The specimen was PBMCs or a T cell subset sorted from them (not recorded which). The CDR3 reads CASSIGGGVGNEQFF. CDR3 in DNA: TGTGCCAGTAGTATAGGTGGGGGGGTCGGCAATGAGCAGTTCTTC.